The 19 T cell receptor beta chains listed next were all sequenced from one sample in a study of cytomegalovirus exposure and HLA in healthy donors. The study ran its PCR with 60 Vbeta and 13 Jbeta primers. Measured with immunoSEQ multiplex PCR; TCRdb has only the in-frame clones, and not every one. The sample holds approximately 150,000 clones; over 65% are singletons and the top ten take 2.5% to 3.5%. Sequenced: PBMCs. These receptors all come from a woman in her forties in good health and CMV-seropositive.

This clone was seen a few times. The chain combines TRBV19 with TRBJ1-2; TRBD1 is a possible D gene (6 bases). CDR1 and CDR2 (germline): LNHDA, SQIVND (reference sequence). The CDR3 is 12 residues long. V was cut by 5 bases and J by 4 bases, with 8 bases left in between. The CDR3 protein is CASSGGIYGYTF. In nucleotides, the CDR3 is TGTGCCAGTAGTGGGGGCATCTATGGCTACACCTTC.

This sequence joins TRBV7-9 and TRBJ1-1; the D is unclear. The V and J ends lost 1 base and 5 bases respectively, with 11 bases between them. CDR1 is SEHNR and CDR2 is FQNEAQ in the germline V gene (reference sequence). This CDR3 is 14 amino acids long. In nucleotides, the CDR3 is TGTGCCAGCAGCTTAGGGCAGGAGGAGACTGAAGCTTTCTTT. Its translation is CASSLGQEETEAFF.

This chain joins TRBV15 and TRBJ2-2, with 8 bases that match TRBD1. The germline V gene encodes CDR1 LNHNV and CDR2 YYDKDF (reference sequence). V lost 1 base to trimming and J lost 1 base; unmatched junction nucleotides: 5. CDR3 size: 17 residues. In nucleotides, the CDR3 is TGTGCCACCAGCAGAGCGGACAGGGCCCTGAACACCGGGGAGCTGTTTTTT. The encoded protein is CATSRADRALNTGELFF.

This clone was seen a handful of times. The gene calls are TRBV7-2 and TRBJ2-7; D is unclear. The CDR3 is made up of 13 amino acids. Germline V lookup: CDR1 SGHTA, CDR2 FQGNSA. The V and J ends lost 3 bases and 9 bases respectively, with 15 bases between them. The CDR3 reads CASSFPPGQTQYF. As DNA, the CDR3 is TGTGCCAGCAGCTTCCCCCCAGGCCAAACGCAGTACTTC.

The chain couples TRBV7-8 to TRBJ2-3; D might be TRBD2 (7 bases). Germline CDR1 and CDR2: SGHVS and FQNEAQ. This CDR3 is built from 14 residues. Trimming took 2 bases from V and 3 from J, leaving 9 bases between them. For the CDR3, the DNA is TGTGCCAGCAGCTTAAGCGGGACAACAGATACGCAGTATTTT. Translated: CASSLSGTTDTQYF.

This clone was seen more than once but under ten times. The V gene is TRBV7-2, the J gene TRBJ1-1, with D possibly matching TRBD1 (6 bases). The CDR3 is made up of 15 amino acids. Germline-derived CDR1 and CDR2 are SGHTA and FQGNSA. V shed 5 bases and J shed 1 base, with 14 bases lying between them. The CDR3 bases are TGTGCCAGCAGCCAAGGCAGGGGCCAGAACACTGAAGCTTTCTTT. Protein product: CASSQGRGQNTEAFF.

The chain has TRBV25-1 and TRBJ2-6; D possibly corresponds to TRBD1 (5 bases). This CDR3 is built from 15 residues. The V end lost 6 bases, the J end lost 0 bases, and 9 bases lay between the germline ends. Germline V lookup: CDR1 MGHDK, CDR2 SYGVNS. Written as DNA, the CDR3 is TGTGCCAGCAGCAGGGAACGCTCTGGGGCCAACGTCCTGACTTTC. Amino acid sequence: CASSRERSGANVLTF.

This clone came up a few times. This chain joins TRBV18 and TRBJ2-2; D unclear. Germline values: CDR1 KGHSH, CDR2 LQKENI. V lost 1 base and J 3 bases, leaving 15 bases between the germline ends. The CDR3 runs 17 residues. CDR3 DNA sequence: TGTGCCAGCTCACCACGTCAAAGACCGCAGGACACCGGGGAGCTGTTTTTT. This gives the protein CASSPRQRPQDTGELFF.

The chain is built from TRBV15 and TRBJ2-1; 7 bases match TRBD1. The CDR3 loop spans 15 amino acids. After removal of 3 bases from V and 6 bases from J, the junction contained 8 bases not matched to a gene. Germline V gives CDR1 LNHNV, CDR2 YYDKDF (reference sequence). CDR3 amino acids: CATSRGDPGGNEQFF. CDR3 DNA: TGTGCCACCAGCAGGGGAGATCCAGGGGGCAATGAGCAGTTCTTC. The whole variable domain, filled in from reference TRBV15 and TRBJ2-1, reads DAMVIQNPRYQVTQFGKPVTLSCSQTLNHNVMYWYQQKSSQAPKLLFHYYDKDFNNEADTPDNFQSRRPNTSFCFLDIRSPGLGDTAMYLCATSRGDPGGNEQFFGPGTRLTVL.

The chain recombines TRBV15 with TRBJ2-7; possible D gene TRBD1, 5 bases. Trimming stripped 0 bases from V and 7 bases from J, with 7 bases between. The V gene's germline CDR1 is LNHNV and CDR2 YYDKDF (reference sequence). CDR3 length: 12 amino acids. The CDR3 region is CATSRDHREQYF. The CDR3 nucleotides read TGTGCCACCAGCAGAGACCACAGGGAGCAGTACTTC.

The chain has TRBV4-3 and TRBJ2-7; the D gene is possibly TRBD1 (6 bases). Trimming took 0 bases from V and 2 from J, leaving 17 bases between them. The CDR3 totals 17 residues. Germline lookup yields CDR1 LGHNA and CDR2 YSLEER. The CDR3 nucleotides read TGCGCCAGCAGCCAAGACACACAGGGTTTAGGCGCCTACGAGCAGTACTTC. It codes for CASSQDTQGLGAYEQYF.

This clone turned up a few times. The genes are TRBV19 and TRBJ1-5, with D maybe TRBD1 (5 bases). V was clipped by 4 bases and J by 4 bases, with 8 bases between them. The germline CDR1 and CDR2 sequences are LNHDA and SQIVND (reference sequence). The CDR3 covers 13 residues. In DNA, the CDR3 is TGTGCCAGTAGTACAGGGCCTAATCAGCCCCAGCATTTT. Residues: CASSTGPNQPQHF. The variable domain in full, completed from reference TRBV19 and TRBJ1-5, reads DGGITQSPKYLFRKEGQNVTLSCEQNLNHDAMYWYRQDPGQGLRLIYYSQIVNDFQKGDIAEGYSVSREKKESFPLTVTSAQKNPTAFYLCASSTGPNQPQHFGDGTRLSIL.

The V call is TRBV4-3, the J call TRBJ2-5; TRBD2 matches 12 bases. The germline gives CDR1 LGHNA, CDR2 YSLEER. This CDR3 comprises 15 residues. After removal of 4 bases from V and 5 bases from J, the junction contained 5 bases not matched to a gene. As DNA, the CDR3 is TGCGCCAGCAGCCCCCTAGCGGGAGGGCGGGAGACCCAGTACTTC. This codes for CASSPLAGGRETQYF.

This clone was seen just once. The junction differs from germline at one of its ends, possibly a read error. This chain joins TRBV19 and TRBJ1-2, with 11 nucleotides matching TRBD1. From germline, CDR1 is LNHDA and CDR2 SQIVND (reference sequence). There are 17 residues in the CDR3. CDR3 protein: CASTLGQGAPLLWGYPF. In nucleotides, the CDR3 is TGTGCCAGTACTCTCGGACAGGGGGCTCCACTACTATGGGGCTACCCCTTC.

The chain uses TRBV15 and TRBJ1-2; 9 nucleotides align to TRBD1. The CDR3 is 15 amino acids. V was pared by 4 bases and J by 4 bases, with 7 bases of the junction left unmatched. Germline-derived CDR1 and CDR2 are LNHNV and YYDKDF (reference sequence). The CDR3 spells CATSTPGQGLYGYTF. CDR3 nucleotide sequence: TGTGCCACCAGCACGCCGGGACAGGGTCTCTATGGCTACACCTTC.

The V gene is TRBV5-1, the J gene TRBJ2-1, with D perhaps matching TRBD2 (5 bases). Trimming left V 2 bases short and J 4 bases short, with 7 bases between. Germline CDR1 reads SGHRS; CDR2 reads YFSETQ. The CDR3 extends over 13 amino acids. CDR3 coding DNA: TGCGCCAGCAGCTTCGGGGAATACAATGAGCAGTTCTTC. Translation gives CASSFGEYNEQFF. The variable domain in full, with the rest retrieved from reference TRBV5-1 and TRBJ2-1, is KAGVTQTPRYLIKTRGQQVTLSCSPISGHRSVSWYQQTPGQGLQFLFEYFSETQRNKGNFPGRFSGRQFSNSRSEMNVSTLELGDSALYLCASSFGEYNEQFFGPGTRLTVL.

V and J are TRBV7-2 and TRBJ1-2, with a possible D match to TRBD1 (5 bases). Trimming left V 3 bases short and J 7 bases short, with 12 bases between. The CDR3 has 13 residues. CDR1 SGHTA and CDR2 FQGNSA come from the germline V gene. The CDR3 loop reads CASSLIPGFGYTF. CDR3 sequence (DNA): TGTGCCAGCAGCTTGATCCCAGGGTTTGGCTACACCTTC.

Only one count was recorded for this clone. V is TRBV9 and J is TRBJ2-7; 10 bases are a match to TRBD1. Germline CDR1 is SGDLS and CDR2 is YYNGEE. The V and J ends lost 3 bases and 5 bases, in that order; junction bases with no gene match: 5. The CDR3 loop spans 14 amino acids. CDR3 bases: TGTGCCAGCAGCGCAGGGACAGGGGCCCACGAGCAGTACTTC. It is translated as CASSAGTGAHEQYF. Filled out from reference TRBV9 and TRBJ2-7, the complete variable domain reads DSGVTQTPKHLITATGQRVTLRCSPRSGDLSVYWYQQSLDQGLQFLIQYYNGEERAKGNILERFSAQQFPDLHSELNLSSLELGDSALYFCASSAGTGAHEQYFGPGTRLTVT.

The chain has TRBV4-1 and TRBJ2-3; D is perhaps TRBD1 (5 bases). Germline loops: CDR1 MGHRA, CDR2 YSYEKL. CDR3 size: 13 residues. Trimming removed 4 bases at V and 4 bases at J, with 9 bases between. The CDR3 DNA follows: TGCGCCAGCAGCCTGCAGGGTGCAGATACGCAGTATTTT. Its protein product is CASSLQGADTQYF.